This TCR delta chain was documented in a study of Vδ1+ human thymocytes. General study results and limits: In the thymus, TRG and TRD repertoires looked highly polyclonal with Gaussian CDR3 lengths. Despite high sort purity, roughly a fifth of thymic T cell receptor delta sequences were Vdelta2.

The template was reverse-transcribed extracted RNA. Pooled V-gene forward primers with one constant-region reverse primer generated the CDR3 amplicons by multiplex PCR. TCRdb re-called the multiplex PCR reads using CATT. The sample shows about 55,000 delta-chain clones, approximately 16% of them seen only once. Note on this clone: No antigen is known for it.

This CDR3 spans 19 amino acids. Germline values: CDR1 TSWWSYY, CDR2 QGS. Trimming removed 0 bases at V and 7 bases at J, with 27 bases between. The genes are TRDV1 and TRDJ1, with TRDD2 as a possible D gene (6 bases). Sequences were obtained from Vdelta1+ gamma-delta thymocytes from the thymus. The subset was: FACS-sorted CD3+ TCRalphabeta- TCRVdelta1+ TCRVdelta2- thymocytes. This receptor was obtained from a boy under two years old who had congenital heart surgery. The CDR3 DNA follows: TGTGCTCTTGGGGAACTCTCTCCTACTGGTCTGAGGCCTCCCGGTAAACTCATCTTT. It codes for CALGELSPTGLRPPGKLIF.